Described below is a single TCR beta chain sequence and its context. Its antigen is not known. Stated treatment: approximately 18 received Ad26.COV2.S at low or high dose, single or two shots; about five received placebo; per-sample allocation not given. On day 63 after the first injection, vaccine and placebo recipients gave samples. This CDR3 is 16 amino acids long. The data derive from a study of Ad26.COV2.S vaccination and SARS-CoV-2 variants. Overall study context: It was the COV1001 Ad26.COV2.S trial arm that included the donor. Regarding the study as a whole: Breadth measured for non-spike TCRs was similar across vaccine and placebo recipients. Participants in the vaccine arm had higher spike-specific TCR breadth; placebo recipients had lower.

The assay was immunoSEQ multiplex PCR, and TCRdb's table has in-frame clones only and misses some. The sample consists of a few hundred thousand clones, 90% of them appearing once. The V and J genes are TRBV21-1 and TRBJ2-7; the table names TRBD2, a call not compared with the DNA. TRBV21-1 is assigned pseudogene status. The TCR sequence derives from a person between 18 and 65 years old who received the Ad26.COV2.S COVID-19 vaccine or a placebo. This specimen consisted of peripheral blood, obtained in a trial of Ad26.COV2.S vaccine versus placebo. The CDR3 spells CASTTTRGNPEAEQYF. CDR3 coding DNA: TGTGCCAGCACCACAACCCGAGGAAACCCCGAAGCCGAGCAGTACTTC.